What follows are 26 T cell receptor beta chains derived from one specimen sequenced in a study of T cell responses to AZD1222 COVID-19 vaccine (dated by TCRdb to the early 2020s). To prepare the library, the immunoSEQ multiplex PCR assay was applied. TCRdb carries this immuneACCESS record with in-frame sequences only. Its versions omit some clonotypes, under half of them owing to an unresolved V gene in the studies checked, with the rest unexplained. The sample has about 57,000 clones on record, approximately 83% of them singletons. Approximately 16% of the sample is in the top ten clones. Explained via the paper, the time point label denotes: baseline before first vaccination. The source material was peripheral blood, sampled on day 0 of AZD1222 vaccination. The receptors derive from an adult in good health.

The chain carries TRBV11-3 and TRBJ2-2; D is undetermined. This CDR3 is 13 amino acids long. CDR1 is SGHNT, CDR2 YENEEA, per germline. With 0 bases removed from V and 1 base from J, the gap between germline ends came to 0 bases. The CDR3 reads CASSLENTGELFF. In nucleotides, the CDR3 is TGTGCCAGCAGCTTAGAGAACACCGGGGAGCTGTTTTTT.

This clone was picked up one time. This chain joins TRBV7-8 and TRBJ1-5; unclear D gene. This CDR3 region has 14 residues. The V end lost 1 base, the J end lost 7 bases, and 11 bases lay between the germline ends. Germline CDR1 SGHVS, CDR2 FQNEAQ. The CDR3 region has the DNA TGTGCCAGCAGCTTAGGCCAAGGAGGACAGCCCCAGCATTTT. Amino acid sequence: CASSLGQGGQPQHF.

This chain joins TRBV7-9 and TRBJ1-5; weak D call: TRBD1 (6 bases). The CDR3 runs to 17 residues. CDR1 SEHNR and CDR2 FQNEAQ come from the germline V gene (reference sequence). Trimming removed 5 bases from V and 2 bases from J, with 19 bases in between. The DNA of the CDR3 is TGTGCCAGCAGCGGATCAGGGGCGGCGGTAGGCAATCAGCCCCAGCATTTT. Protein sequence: CASSGSGAAVGNQPQHF.

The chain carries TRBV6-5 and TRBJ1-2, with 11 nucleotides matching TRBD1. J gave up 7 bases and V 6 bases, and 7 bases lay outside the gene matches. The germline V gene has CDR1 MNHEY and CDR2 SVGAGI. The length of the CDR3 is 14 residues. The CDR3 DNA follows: TGTGCCAGCAGGGAGACCGGGACAGGGGGTGGCTACACCTTC. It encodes CASRETGTGGGYTF.

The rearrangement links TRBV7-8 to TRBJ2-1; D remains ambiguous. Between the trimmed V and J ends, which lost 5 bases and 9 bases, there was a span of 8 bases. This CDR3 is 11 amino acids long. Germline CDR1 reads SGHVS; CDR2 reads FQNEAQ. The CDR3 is CASSLSVEQFF. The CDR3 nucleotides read TGTGCCAGCAGCCTTTCGGTTGAGCAGTTCTTC.

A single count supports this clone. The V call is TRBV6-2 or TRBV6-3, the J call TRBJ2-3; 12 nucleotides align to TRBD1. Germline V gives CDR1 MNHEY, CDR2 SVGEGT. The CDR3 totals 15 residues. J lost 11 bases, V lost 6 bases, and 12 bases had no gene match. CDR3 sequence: CASSSGTGGVLRQYF. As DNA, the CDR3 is TGTGCCAGCAGCTCCGGGACAGGGGGCGTTTTGCGGCAGTATTTT.

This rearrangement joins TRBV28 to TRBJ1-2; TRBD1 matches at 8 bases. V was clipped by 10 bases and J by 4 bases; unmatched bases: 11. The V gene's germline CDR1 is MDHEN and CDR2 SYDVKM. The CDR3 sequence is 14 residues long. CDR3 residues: CAILTPDRAYGYTF. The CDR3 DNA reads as TGTGCCATCTTAACCCCGGACAGGGCCTATGGCTACACCTTC.

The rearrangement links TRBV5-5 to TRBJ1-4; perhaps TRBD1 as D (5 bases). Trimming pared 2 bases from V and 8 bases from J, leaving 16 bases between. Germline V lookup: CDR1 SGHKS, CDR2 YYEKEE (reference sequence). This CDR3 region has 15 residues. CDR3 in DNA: TGTGCCAGCAGCTTAAGCGCTCAGGGAGGGGAAAAACTGTTTTTT. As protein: CASSLSAQGGEKLFF.

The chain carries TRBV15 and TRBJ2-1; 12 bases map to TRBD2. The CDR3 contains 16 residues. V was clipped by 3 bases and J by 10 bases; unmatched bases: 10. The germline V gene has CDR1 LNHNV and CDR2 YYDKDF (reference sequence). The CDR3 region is CATSSGSSGRAIEQFF. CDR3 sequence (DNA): TGTGCCACCAGCAGCGGATCTAGCGGGAGGGCCATAGAGCAGTTCTTC. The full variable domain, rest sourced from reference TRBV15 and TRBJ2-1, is DAMVIQNPRYQVTQFGKPVTLSCSQTLNHNVMYWYQQKSSQAPKLLFHYYDKDFNNEADTPDNFQSRRPNTSFCFLDIRSPGLGDTAMYLCATSSGSSGRAIEQFFGPGTRLTVL.

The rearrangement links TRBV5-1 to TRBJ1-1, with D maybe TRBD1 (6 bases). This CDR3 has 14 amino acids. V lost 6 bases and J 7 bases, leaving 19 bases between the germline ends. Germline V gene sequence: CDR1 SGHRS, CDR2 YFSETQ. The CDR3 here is CASKAGDGGGEAFF. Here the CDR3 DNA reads TGCGCCAGCAAGGCTGGGGACGGGGGCGGTGAAGCTTTCTTT. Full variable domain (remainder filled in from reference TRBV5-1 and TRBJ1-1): KAGVTQTPRYLIKTRGQQVTLSCSPISGHRSVSWYQQTPGQGLQFLFEYFSETQRNKGNFPGRFSGRQFSNSRSEMNVSTLELGDSALYLCASKAGDGGGEAFFGQGTRLTVV.

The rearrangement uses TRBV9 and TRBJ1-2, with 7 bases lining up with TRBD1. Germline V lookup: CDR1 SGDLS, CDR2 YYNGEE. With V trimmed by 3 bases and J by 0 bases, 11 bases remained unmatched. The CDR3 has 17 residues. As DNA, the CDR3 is TGTGCCAGCAGCGGAAGACAGGGACCGTTGGCTAACTATGGCTACACCTTC. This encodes CASSGRQGPLANYGYTF. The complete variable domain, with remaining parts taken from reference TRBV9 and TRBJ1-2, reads DSGVTQTPKHLITATGQRVTLRCSPRSGDLSVYWYQQSLDQGLQFLIQYYNGEERAKGNILERFSAQQFPDLHSELNLSSLELGDSALYFCASSGRQGPLANYGYTFGSGTRLTVV.

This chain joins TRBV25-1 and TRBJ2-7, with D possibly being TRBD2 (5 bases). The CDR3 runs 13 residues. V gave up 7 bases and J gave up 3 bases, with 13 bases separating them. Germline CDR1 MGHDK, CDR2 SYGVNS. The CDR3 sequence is CASTRMGSYEQYF. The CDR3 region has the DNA TGTGCCAGCACCAGAATGGGGAGCTACGAGCAGTACTTC.

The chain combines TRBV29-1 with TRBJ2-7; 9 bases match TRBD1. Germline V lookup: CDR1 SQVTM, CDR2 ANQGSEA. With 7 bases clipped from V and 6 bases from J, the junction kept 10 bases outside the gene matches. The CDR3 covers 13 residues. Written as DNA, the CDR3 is TGCAGCGGAAGGGACAGGGAATGGGGCGAGCAGTACTTC. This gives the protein CSGRDREWGEQYF.

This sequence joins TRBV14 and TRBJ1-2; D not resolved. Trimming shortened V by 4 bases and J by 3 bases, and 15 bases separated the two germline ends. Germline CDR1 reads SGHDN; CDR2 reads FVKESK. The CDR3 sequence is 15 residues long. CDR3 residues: CASSRDGEKDYGYTF. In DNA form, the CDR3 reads TGTGCCAGCAGCCGCGACGGAGAGAAGGACTATGGCTACACCTTC.

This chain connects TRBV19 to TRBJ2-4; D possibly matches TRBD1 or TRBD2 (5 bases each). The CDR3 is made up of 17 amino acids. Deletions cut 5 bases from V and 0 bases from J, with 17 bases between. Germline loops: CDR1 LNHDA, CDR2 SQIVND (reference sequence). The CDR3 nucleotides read TGTGCCAGTAGTTTCCGGGGCCCTTCTGAAGCCAAAAACATTCAGTACTTC. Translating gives CASSFRGPSEAKNIQYF.

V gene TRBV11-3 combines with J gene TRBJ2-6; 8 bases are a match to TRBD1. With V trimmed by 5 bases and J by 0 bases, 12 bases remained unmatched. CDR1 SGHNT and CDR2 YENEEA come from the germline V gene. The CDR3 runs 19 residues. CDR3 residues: CASSPRRTGLNSGANVLTF. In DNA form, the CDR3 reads TGTGCCAGCAGCCCCCGCAGGACAGGGTTAAACTCTGGGGCCAACGTCCTGACTTTC.

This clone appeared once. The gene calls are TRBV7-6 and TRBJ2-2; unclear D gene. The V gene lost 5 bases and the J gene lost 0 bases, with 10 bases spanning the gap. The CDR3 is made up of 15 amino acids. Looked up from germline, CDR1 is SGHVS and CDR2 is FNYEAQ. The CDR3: CASSRIPSNTGELFF. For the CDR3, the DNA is TGTGCCAGCAGCCGGATACCTTCGAACACCGGGGAGCTGTTTTTT.

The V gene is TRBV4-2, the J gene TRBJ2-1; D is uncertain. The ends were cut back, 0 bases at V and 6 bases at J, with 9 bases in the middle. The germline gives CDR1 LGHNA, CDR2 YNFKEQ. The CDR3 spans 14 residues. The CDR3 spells CASSQDPNSNEQFF. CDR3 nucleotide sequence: TGTGCCAGCAGCCAAGATCCCAATAGCAATGAGCAGTTCTTC.

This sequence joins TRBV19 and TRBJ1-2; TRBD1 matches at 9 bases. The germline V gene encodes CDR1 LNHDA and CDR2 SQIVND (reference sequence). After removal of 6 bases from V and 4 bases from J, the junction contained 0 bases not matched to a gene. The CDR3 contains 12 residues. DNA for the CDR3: TGTGCCAGTAGGACAGGGGGCTATGGCTACACCTTC. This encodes CASRTGGYGYTF.

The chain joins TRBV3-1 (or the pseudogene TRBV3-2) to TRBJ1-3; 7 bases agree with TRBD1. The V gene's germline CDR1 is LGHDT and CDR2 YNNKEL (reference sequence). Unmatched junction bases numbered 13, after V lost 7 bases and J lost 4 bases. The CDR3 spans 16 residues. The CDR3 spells CASMGWAQGLGNTIYF. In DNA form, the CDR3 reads TGTGCCAGCATGGGATGGGCACAGGGGCTCGGAAACACCATATATTTT.

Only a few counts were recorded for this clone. Here the CDR3 reads CASSQTQGGTRRFNEQFF. The DNA of the CDR3 is TGCGCCAGCAGCCAAACCCAAGGGGGGACTAGACGGTTCAATGAGCAGTTCTTC. This sequence joins TRBV4-1 and TRBJ2-1, with 8 bases matching TRBD2. Germline trimming cut 2 bases from V and 6 bases from J; bases unmatched to any gene: 15. CDR3 size: 18 residues. Germline V gene lookup returns CDR1 MGHRA and CDR2 YSYEKL.

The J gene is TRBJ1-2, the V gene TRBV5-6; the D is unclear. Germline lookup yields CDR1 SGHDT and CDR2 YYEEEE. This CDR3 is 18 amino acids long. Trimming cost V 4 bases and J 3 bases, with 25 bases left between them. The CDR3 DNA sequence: TGTGCCAGCAGCCCAACCTCGTCAGGCCCGGTTATCTACTATGGCTACACCTTC. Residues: CASSPTSSGPVIYYGYTF.

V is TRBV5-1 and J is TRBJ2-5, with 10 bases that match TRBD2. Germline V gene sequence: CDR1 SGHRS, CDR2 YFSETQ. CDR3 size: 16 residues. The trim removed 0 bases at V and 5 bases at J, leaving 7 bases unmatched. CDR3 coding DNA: TGCGCCAGCAGCTTGGCCGGGACTAGCGATTGGGAGACCCAGTACTTC. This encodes CASSLAGTSDWETQYF.

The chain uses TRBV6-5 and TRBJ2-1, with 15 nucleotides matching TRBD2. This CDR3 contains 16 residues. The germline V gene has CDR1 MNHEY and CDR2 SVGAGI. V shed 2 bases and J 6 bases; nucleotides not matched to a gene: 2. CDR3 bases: TGTGCCAGCAGTTACGGGGGACTAGCGGGAGGCAATGAGCAGTTCTTC. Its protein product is CASSYGGLAGGNEQFF.

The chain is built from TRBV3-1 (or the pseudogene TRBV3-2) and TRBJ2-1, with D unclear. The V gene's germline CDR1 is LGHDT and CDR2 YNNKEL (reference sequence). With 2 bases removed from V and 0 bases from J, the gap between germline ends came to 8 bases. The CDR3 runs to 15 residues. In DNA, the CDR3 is TGTGCCAGCAGCCAACTTGTAAACTCCTACAATGAGCAGTTCTTC. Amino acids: CASSQLVNSYNEQFF.

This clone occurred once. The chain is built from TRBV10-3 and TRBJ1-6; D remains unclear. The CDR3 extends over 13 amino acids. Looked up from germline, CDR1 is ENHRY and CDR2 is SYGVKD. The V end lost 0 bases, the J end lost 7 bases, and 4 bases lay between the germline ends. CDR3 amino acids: CAISESLNSPLHF. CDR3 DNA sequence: TGTGCCATCAGTGAGTCTCTCAATTCACCCCTCCACTTT.